Below are 31 T cell receptor beta chains sequenced from a single sample in a study of human T cells and chemical hapten exposure. Time point given: pre-sensitization, week 0. Treatment meaning: therapeutic diphenylcyclopropenone sensitization with weekly scalp DPC. TCRdb independently ran MiXCR on the RACE reads; one entry per CDR3 protein. The repertoire includes fewer than 350,000 distinct CDR3 sequences, almost 8% of them detected once, and about 1.1% sits in the top ten. The specimen was whole blood, collected in connection with sensitization to the hapten diphenylcyclopropenone (DPC). These receptors all come from a man in his late teens or twenties with alopecia areata. Some clones in this sample may be carry-over from other donors' samples.

The chain recombines TRBV4-1 with TRBJ2-2, with D tentatively TRBD1 (5 bases). The germline CDR1 and CDR2 sequences are MGHRA and YSYEKL. Trimming took 3 bases from V and 4 from J, leaving 12 bases between them. CDR3 length: 15 residues. CDR3 coding DNA: TGCGCCAGCAGCCAGCAGGGTTACAGCACCGGGGAGCTGTTTTTT. This gives the protein CASSQQGYSTGELFF.

This clonotype has just a few counts. The J gene is TRBJ1-2, the V gene TRBV12-3 or TRBV12-4; D is undetermined. Trimming left V 6 bases short and J 7 bases short, with 12 bases between. This CDR3 region has 12 residues. CDR3 DNA: TGTGCCAGCAGGGGCAGCCAGGCTGGCTACACCTTC. Residues: CASRGSQAGYTF.

This clonotype has a count of ten or more. V and J are TRBV12-3 or TRBV12-4 and TRBJ2-7; D perhaps matches TRBD1 (5 bases). Trimming stripped 7 bases from V and 4 bases from J, with 8 bases between. The CDR3 consists of 11 residues. This chain's CDR3 is CASTDRYEQYF. DNA for the CDR3: TGTGCCAGCACCGACAGATACGAGCAGTACTTC.

This clonotype was seen a handful of times. Written as DNA, the CDR3 is TGCAGTGCTAGAGACCTTGACAGGGTGGCTGGAAACACCATATATTTT. Translation: CSARDLDRVAGNTIYF. This chain links TRBV20-1 with TRBJ1-3, with TRBD1 matching over 7 bases. Germline CDR1 is DFQATT and CDR2 is SNEGSKA (reference sequence). The ends lost 0 bases at V and 2 bases at J; junction bases unmatched: 7. The CDR3 spans 16 residues.

The sample holds a few counts of this clonotype. The chain couples TRBV7-2 to TRBJ2-2; 7 bases agree with TRBD1. Germline V gene sequence: CDR1 SGHTA, CDR2 FQGNSA. CDR3 length: 18 residues. V lost 1 base, J lost 4 bases, and 12 bases stayed unmatched. The CDR3 is CASSLDSQMGTVTGELFF. The CDR3 DNA follows: TGTGCCAGCAGCTTAGACTCGCAGATGGGGACAGTCACCGGGGAGCTGTTTTTT.

The V gene is TRBV6-5, the J gene TRBJ2-6, with 7 bases matching TRBD1. There are 18 residues in the CDR3. J lost 0 bases, V lost 2 bases, and 7 bases had no gene match. CDR1 is MNHEY, CDR2 SVGAGI, per germline. This CDR3 is CASSYRQGRNSGANVLTF. Here the CDR3 DNA reads TGTGCCAGCAGTTACCGACAGGGTAGGAACTCTGGGGCCAACGTCCTGACTTTC.

CDR3 residues: CASRGQGDNSPLHF. The CDR3 DNA is TGTGCCAGCAGGGGACAGGGAGATAATTCACCCCTCCACTTT. This chain joins TRBV6-4 and TRBJ1-6, with 9 bases matching TRBD1. The CDR3 contains 14 residues. The germline gives CDR1 MRHNA, CDR2 SNTAGT. The J segment lost 5 bases and the V segment lost 6 bases, leaving 2 bases of the junction unmatched.

This clonotype has a handful of counts. The V call is TRBV6-6, the J call TRBJ1-6; maybe TRBD1 (6 bases). V lost 0 bases, J lost 0 bases, and 9 bases lay in between. The CDR3 is 17 amino acids. CDR1 and CDR2 (germline): MNHNY, SVGAGI (reference sequence). CDR3 amino acids: CASSYSQGSSYNSPLHF. The CDR3 nucleotides are TGTGCCAGCAGTTACTCGCAGGGGAGCTCCTATAATTCACCCCTCCACTTT.

The chain carries TRBV7-2 and TRBJ2-7; a possible D gene is TRBD1 (6 bases). V lost 1 base to trimming and J lost 7 bases, with 14 bases between them. Looked up from germline, CDR1 is SGHTA and CDR2 is FQGNSA. There are 14 residues in the CDR3. DNA of the CDR3: TGTGCCAGCAGCTTAGGGCAGGGGATGAGAGAGCAGTACTTC. Encoded protein: CASSLGQGMREQYF.

This clonotype has just a few counts. This chain links TRBV9 with TRBJ1-2; D gene unclear. The CDR3 spans 16 residues. Germline assignment: CDR1 SGDLS and CDR2 YYNGEE. Between the trimmed V and J ends, which lost 0 bases and 0 bases, there was a span of 12 bases. The CDR3 region is CASSVAAGPTNYGYTF. The CDR3 DNA reads as TGTGCCAGCAGCGTAGCCGCAGGTCCAACTAACTATGGCTACACCTTC.

There are a few counts of this clonotype. The gene calls are TRBV29-1 and TRBJ2-2; a weak D match, TRBD2 (6 bases). Trimming stripped 1 base from V and 2 bases from J, with 14 bases between. The CDR3 loop spans 16 amino acids. Looked up from germline, CDR1 is SQVTM and CDR2 is ANQGSEA. The CDR3 reads CSVEGGGKSNTGELFF. CDR3 sequence (DNA): TGCAGCGTTGAAGGAGGAGGGAAGAGCAACACCGGGGAGCTGTTTTTT.

The chain has TRBV29-1 and TRBJ2-7; D is unclear. From germline, CDR1 is SQVTM and CDR2 ANQGSEA. V dropped 4 bases and J dropped 6 bases, with 7 bases sitting between them. CDR3 size: 10 residues. This CDR3 reads CSVVGREQYF. Written as DNA, the CDR3 is TGCAGCGTTGTTGGTCGCGAGCAGTACTTC.

This clonotype showed up just a few times. The V gene is TRBV12-3 or TRBV12-4, the J gene TRBJ1-4, with D perhaps matching TRBD1 (5 bases). The CDR3 contains 14 residues. Trimming took 3 bases from V and 8 from J, leaving 13 bases between them. CDR3 in DNA: TGTGCCAGCAGTTTGACAGCTAGAGGGGAAAAACTGTTTTTT. Amino acids: CASSLTARGEKLFF.

This clonotype showed up many times. CDR3 in amino acids: CASSPRSTGAGELFF. CDR3 DNA: TGTGCCAGCAGCCCTCGGTCTACCGGGGCCGGGGAGCTGTTTTTT. V gene TRBV7-2 combines with J gene TRBJ2-2, with D perhaps TRBD2 (5 bases). Germline CDR1 and CDR2: SGHTA and FQGNSA. The CDR3 consists of 15 residues. The ends were cut back, 5 bases at V and 6 bases at J, with 16 bases in the middle.

The rearrangement uses TRBV4-3 and TRBJ1-4, with 8 nucleotides matching TRBD1. The CDR3 consists of 15 residues. V gave up 4 bases and J gave up 8 bases; unmatched junction bases: 9. The V gene's germline CDR1 is LGHNA and CDR2 YSLEER. The DNA of the CDR3 is TGCGCCAGCAGCCGAGAGACAGGGGAGGGGGAAAAACTGTTTTTT. Amino acid sequence: CASSRETGEGEKLFF.

This clonotype showed up just a few times. CDR3 region: CSVMGYSYEQYF. CDR3 DNA: TGCAGCGTAATGGGCTACTCCTACGAGCAGTACTTC. This sequence joins TRBV29-1 and TRBJ2-7; D uncertain. Trimming left V 6 bases short and J 0 bases short, with 9 bases between. This CDR3 has 12 residues. In germline, CDR1 is SQVTM, CDR2 ANQGSEA.

This clonotype was recorded a few times. The chain joins TRBV6-4 to TRBJ2-7; D is possibly TRBD1 (6 bases). CDR3 length: 15 residues. V was clipped by 4 bases and J by 0 bases, with 13 bases between them. Germline-derived CDR1 and CDR2 are MRHNA and SNTAGT. This CDR3 is CASSASGDSSYEQYF. CDR3 nucleotides: TGTGCCAGCAGTGCCTCAGGGGATTCCTCCTACGAGCAGTACTTC.

This clonotype was seen ten or more times. The V and J genes are TRBV6-1 and TRBJ2-7; D is unclear. Deletions cut 6 bases from V and 2 bases from J, with 11 bases between. Germline V gene sequence: CDR1 MNHNS, CDR2 SASEGT. The CDR3 loop spans 13 amino acids. The CDR3 sequence is CASRHIATYEQYV. The CDR3 DNA is TGTGCCAGCAGACACATAGCTACCTACGAGCAGTACGTC.

Ten or more counts support this clonotype. The chain couples TRBV5-4 to TRBJ2-7; D gene unclear. The CDR3 runs to 13 residues. Germline V gene lookup returns CDR1 SGHNT and CDR2 YYREEE (reference sequence). V lost 1 base to trimming and J lost 0 bases, with 5 bases between them. The CDR3 here is CASSLWSSYEQYF. The CDR3 coding sequence is TGTGCCAGCAGCTTGTGGAGCTCCTACGAGCAGTACTTC.

The CDR3 reads CASSLDTPFGAFF. The DNA of the CDR3 is TGTGCCAGCAGCTTAGATACCCCCTTCGGAGCTTTCTTT. V is TRBV7-9 and J is TRBJ1-1; D unresolved. The CDR3 has 13 amino acids. Trimming stripped 1 base from V and 10 bases from J, with 13 bases between. Germline V gives CDR1 SEHNR, CDR2 FQNEAQ (reference sequence).

CDR3 DNA sequence: TGTGCCAGCAGCCGCTTTAGACAGGGGGGGAATTCACCCCTCCACTTT. This gives the protein CASSRFRQGGNSPLHF. V is TRBV6-5 and J is TRBJ1-6, with 9 bases identical to TRBD1. Trimming removed 6 bases from V and 7 bases from J; junction bases left unmatched: 10. Germline V gene lookup returns CDR1 MNHEY and CDR2 SVGAGI. The CDR3 runs 16 residues.

This clonotype was recorded many times. This chain joins TRBV6-4 and TRBJ2-1; tentative D call: TRBD1 (6 bases). The CDR3 extends over 15 amino acids. Germline CDR1 and CDR2: MRHNA and SNTAGT. Trimming left V 3 bases short and J 8 bases short, with 17 bases between. This chain's CDR3 is CASSETTGSMDEQFF. CDR3 bases: TGTGCCAGCAGTGAGACAACAGGGAGTATGGATGAGCAGTTCTTC.

V gene TRBV5-6 combines with J gene TRBJ1-2; no clear D gene. There are 14 residues in the CDR3. Trimming removed 0 bases at V and 6 bases at J, with 12 bases between. CDR1 is SGHDT and CDR2 is YYEEEE in the germline V gene. CDR3 amino acids: CASSLAGYRDGYTF. CDR3 nucleotide sequence: TGTGCCAGCAGCTTGGCGGGGTATCGGGATGGCTACACCTTC.

The chain couples TRBV14 to TRBJ2-2; D may match TRBD1 or TRBD2 (5 bases each). The CDR3 totals 18 residues. The V end was cut by 0 bases, the J end by 0 bases, with 14 bases between. Germline V CDR1 and CDR2: SGHDN, FVKESK. The DNA for the CDR3 is TGTGCCAGCAGCCAAGATCATCTAGGGACCTCGAACACCGGGGAGCTGTTTTTT. Its translation: CASSQDHLGTSNTGELFF.

This chain uses TRBV29-1 with TRBJ2-7; D may correspond to TRBD1 or TRBD2 (6 bases each). The CDR3 length is 15 residues. Trimming stripped 5 bases from V and 0 bases from J, with 17 bases between. The germline CDR1 and CDR2 sequences are SQVTM and ANQGSEA. The CDR3 here is CSVLPVGGFSYEQYF. CDR3 nucleotides: TGCAGCGTTCTCCCCGTCGGGGGCTTCTCCTACGAGCAGTACTTC.

V is TRBV7-2 and J is TRBJ1-6; D unclear. V lost 4 bases to trimming and J lost 1 base, with 20 bases between them. The germline gives CDR1 SGHTA, CDR2 FQGNSA. This CDR3 has 19 amino acids. CDR3 sequence: CASSSPWRGFGSYNSPLHF. The CDR3 coding sequence is TGTGCCAGCAGCTCACCATGGCGGGGTTTCGGATCCTATAATTCACCCCTCCACTTT. Full variable domain (remainder filled in from reference TRBV7-2 and TRBJ1-6): GAGVSQSPSNKVTEKGKDVELRCDPISGHTALYWYRQSLGQGLEFLIYFQGNSAPDKSGLPSDRFSAERTGGSVSTLTIQRTQQEDSAVYLCASSSPWRGFGSYNSPLHFGNGTRLTVT.

V is TRBV20-1 and J is TRBJ1-1; the D gene is possibly TRBD1 (5 bases). The CDR3 is 13 amino acids. V lost 3 bases and J 3 bases, leaving 11 bases between the germline ends. CDR1 DFQATT and CDR2 SNEGSKA come from the germline V gene (reference sequence). CDR3 residues: CSARAGGYTEAFF. The CDR3 DNA follows: TGCAGTGCTAGGGCCGGGGGTTACACTGAAGCTTTCTTT.

In this sample, this clonotype turned up many times. J is TRBJ2-7 and V is TRBV6-5, with D hard to call. This CDR3 spans 14 amino acids. Trimming left V 5 bases short and J 4 bases short, with 15 bases between. Germline values: CDR1 MNHEY, CDR2 SVGAGI. The CDR3 DNA follows: TGTGCCAGCAGTCGACTGGAGACGGCGTACGAGCAGTACTTC. This sequence encodes CASSRLETAYEQYF.

The chain is built from TRBV7-3 and TRBJ2-2; tentative D call: TRBD1 (5 bases). The CDR3 runs 13 residues. Per the germline V gene, CDR1 is SGHTA and CDR2 is FQGTGA. V lost 5 bases to trimming and J lost 6 bases, with 10 bases between them. The CDR3 is CASSPPGSGELFF. The CDR3 DNA reads TGTGCCAGCAGCCCCCCAGGGTCCGGGGAGCTGTTTTTT.

This clonotype was seen ten or more times. This sequence joins TRBV9 and TRBJ1-2; D unclear. V lost 0 bases to trimming and J lost 0 bases, with 9 bases between them. In germline, CDR1 is SGDLS, CDR2 YYNGEE. CDR3 size: 15 residues. CDR3 DNA sequence: TGTGCCAGCAGCGTAGGTCCGTCTTCTAACTATGGCTACACCTTC. It is translated as CASSVGPSSNYGYTF.

This clonotype came up a few times. The chain links TRBV27 to TRBJ1-5, with D unclear. The germline V gene encodes CDR1 MNHEY and CDR2 SMNVEV (reference sequence). The CDR3 runs 13 residues. V lost 10 bases and J 8 bases, leaving 18 bases between the germline ends. CDR3 sequence reads: CATIERSGEPQHF. CDR3 nucleotide sequence: TGTGCCACCATAGAAAGGTCGGGCGAGCCCCAGCATTTT.